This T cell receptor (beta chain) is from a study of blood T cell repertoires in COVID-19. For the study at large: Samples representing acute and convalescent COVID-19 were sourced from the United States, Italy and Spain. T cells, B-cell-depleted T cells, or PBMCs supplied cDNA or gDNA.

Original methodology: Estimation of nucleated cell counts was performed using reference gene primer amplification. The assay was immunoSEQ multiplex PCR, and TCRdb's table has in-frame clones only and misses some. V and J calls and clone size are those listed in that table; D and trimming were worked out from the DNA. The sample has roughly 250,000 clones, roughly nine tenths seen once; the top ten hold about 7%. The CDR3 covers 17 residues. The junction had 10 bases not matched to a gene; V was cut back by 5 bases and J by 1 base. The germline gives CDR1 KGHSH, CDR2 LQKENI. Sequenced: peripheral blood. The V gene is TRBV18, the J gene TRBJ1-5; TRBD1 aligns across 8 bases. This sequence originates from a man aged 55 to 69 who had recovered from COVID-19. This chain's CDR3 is CASSSDRDMGSNQPQHF. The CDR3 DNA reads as TGTGCCAGCTCATCGGACAGGGACATGGGGAGCAATCAGCCCCAGCATTTT.